Only a few counts were recorded for the clone carrying this T cell receptor (beta chain). Its matching antigen is unknown. Time point specified: patch test 1, 2 weeks after DPC sensitization. Specified treatment: therapeutic diphenylcyclopropenone sensitization with weekly scalp DPC. Blood collection took place prior to placing each patch test. The data are from a study of human T cells and chemical hapten exposure. Broader study findings: No alteration of TCRs above 1 in 1000 frequency was seen with DPC sensitization.

TCRdb reprocessed the RACE reads via MiXCR and lists one record per CDR3 protein. The sample carries 150,000 to 200,000 distinct CDR3 sequences, 20% to 25% recorded once. The sequencing here drew on whole blood, taken in connection with sensitization to the hapten diphenylcyclopropenone (DPC). This TCR was sampled from a woman aged 50 to 60 with alopecia areata. Some clones in this sample may be carry-over from other donors' samples.

CDR3 sequence reads: CASTSSSRRYEQYF. The DNA of the CDR3 is TGTGCCAGCACCTCGAGCAGCAGGCGCTACGAGCAGTACTTC. This chain joins TRBV2 and TRBJ2-7; D unresolved. Germline V gene data show CDR1 as SNHLY and CDR2 as FYNNEI. The CDR3 spans 14 residues. V lost 7 bases and J 3 bases, leaving 16 bases between the germline ends.